This T cell receptor (beta chain) was recorded in a study of blood T cell repertoires in COVID-19. In the study overall: Acute and convalescent COVID-19 samples came from the United States, Italy and Spain.

Germline values: CDR1 SGHTA, CDR2 FQGTGA. The CDR3 length is 13 residues. Trimming took off 6 bases at V and 6 bases at J, with 15 bases between the two ends. TCRdb's table, derived via immunoSEQ multiplex PCR, lists solely in-frame clones and lacks some. The sample has 200,000 to 250,000 clones; about 90% are singletons. The sample taken for sequencing was peripheral blood. This chain uses TRBV7-3 with TRBJ2-7; D remains ambiguous. The receptor was derived from a young man with acute or convalescent COVID-19. This CDR3 reads CASSQTGSREQYF. The CDR3 DNA follows: TGTGCCAGCAGTCAGACTGGATCCCGCGAGCAGTACTTC. The full variable domain, its missing parts supplied by reference TRBV7-3 and TRBJ2-7, is GAGVSQTPSNKVTEKGKYVELRCDPISGHTALYWYRQSLGQGPEFLIYFQGTGAADDSGLPNDRFFAVRPEGSVSTLKIQRTERGDSAVYLCASSQTGSREQYFGPGTRLTVT.